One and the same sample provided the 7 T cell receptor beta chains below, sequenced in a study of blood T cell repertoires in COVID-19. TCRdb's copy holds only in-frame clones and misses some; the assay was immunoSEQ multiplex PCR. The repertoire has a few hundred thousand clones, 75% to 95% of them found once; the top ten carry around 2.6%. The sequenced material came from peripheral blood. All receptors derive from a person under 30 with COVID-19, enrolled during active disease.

The CDR3 nucleotides read TGCGAAGGACAGCACTCCTACGAGCAGTACTTC. Translating it yields CEGQHSYEQYF. J is TRBJ2-7 and V is TRBV21-1; the table's D call, TRBD1, was not checked against the DNA. TRBV21-1 is flagged as a pseudogene. The CDR3 consists of 11 residues.

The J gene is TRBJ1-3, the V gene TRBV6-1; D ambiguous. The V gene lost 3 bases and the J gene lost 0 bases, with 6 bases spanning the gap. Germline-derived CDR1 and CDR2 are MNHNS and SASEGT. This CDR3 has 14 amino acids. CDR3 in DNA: TGTGCCAGCAGTGACGGGATCTCTGGAAACACCATATATTTT. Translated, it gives CASSDGISGNTIYF.

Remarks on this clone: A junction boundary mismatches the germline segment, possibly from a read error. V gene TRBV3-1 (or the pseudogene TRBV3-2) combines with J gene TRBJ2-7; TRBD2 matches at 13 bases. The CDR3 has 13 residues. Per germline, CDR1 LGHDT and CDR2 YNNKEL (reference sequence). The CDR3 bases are TGTGCCAGCCATGGACTAGCGGGAGCCCCCGCTGACTTC. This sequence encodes CASHGLAGAPADF.

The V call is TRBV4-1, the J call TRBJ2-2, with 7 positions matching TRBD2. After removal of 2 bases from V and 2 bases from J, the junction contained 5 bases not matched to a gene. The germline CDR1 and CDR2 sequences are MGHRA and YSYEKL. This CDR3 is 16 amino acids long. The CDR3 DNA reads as TGCGCCAGCAGCCAAACTAGCGCTCTTAACACCGGGGAGCTGTTTTTT. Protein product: CASSQTSALNTGELFF.

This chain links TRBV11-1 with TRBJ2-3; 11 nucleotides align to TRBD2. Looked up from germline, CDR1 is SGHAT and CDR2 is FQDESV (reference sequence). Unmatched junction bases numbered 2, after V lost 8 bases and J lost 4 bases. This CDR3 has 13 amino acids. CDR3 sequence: CASGLAGADTQYF. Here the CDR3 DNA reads TGTGCCAGCGGACTAGCGGGCGCAGATACGCAGTATTTT. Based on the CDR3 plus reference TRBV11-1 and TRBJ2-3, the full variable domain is EAEVAQSPRYKITEKSQAVAFWCDPISGHATLYWYRQILGQGPELLVQFQDESVVDDSQLPKDRFSAERLKGVDSTLKIQPAELGDSAMYLCASGLAGADTQYFGPGTRLTVL.

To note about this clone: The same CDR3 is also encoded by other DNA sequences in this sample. As DNA, the CDR3 is TGTGCCAGCAGCTCCGGGACTGGGGTCGAGACCCAGTACTTC. Amino acids: CASSSGTGVETQYF. V and J are TRBV13 and TRBJ2-5; weak D call: TRBD2 (6 bases). Germline V gene lookup returns CDR1 PRHDT and CDR2 FYEKMQ (reference sequence). Trimming left V 4 bases short and J 5 bases short, with 14 bases between. CDR3 length equals 14 residues.

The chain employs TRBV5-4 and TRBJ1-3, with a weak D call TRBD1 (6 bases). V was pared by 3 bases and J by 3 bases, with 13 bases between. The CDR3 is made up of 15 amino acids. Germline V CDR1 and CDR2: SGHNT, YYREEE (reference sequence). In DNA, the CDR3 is TGTGCCAGCAGCTCCCCGAAGACAGGTGGAAACACCATATATTTT. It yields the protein CASSSPKTGGNTIYF.